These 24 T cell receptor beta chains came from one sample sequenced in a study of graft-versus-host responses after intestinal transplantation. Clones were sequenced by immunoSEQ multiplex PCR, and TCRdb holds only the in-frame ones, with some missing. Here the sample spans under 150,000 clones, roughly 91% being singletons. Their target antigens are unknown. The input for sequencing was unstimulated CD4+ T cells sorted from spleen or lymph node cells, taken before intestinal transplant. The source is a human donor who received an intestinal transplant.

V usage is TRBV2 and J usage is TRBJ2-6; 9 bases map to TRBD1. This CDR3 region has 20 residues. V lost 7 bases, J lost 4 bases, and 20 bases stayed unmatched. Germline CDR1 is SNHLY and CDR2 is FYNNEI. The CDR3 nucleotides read TGTGCCAGCACAAAAAACAGGGGGCGGATGCTCCAGACCGGGGCCAACGTCCTGACTTTC. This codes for CASTKNRGRMLQTGANVLTF.

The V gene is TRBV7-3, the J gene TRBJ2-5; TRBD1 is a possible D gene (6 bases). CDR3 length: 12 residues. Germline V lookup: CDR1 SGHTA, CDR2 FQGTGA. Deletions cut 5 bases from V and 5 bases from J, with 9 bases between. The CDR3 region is CASSPDRETQYF. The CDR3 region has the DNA TGTGCCAGCAGCCCCGACAGGGAGACCCAGTACTTC.

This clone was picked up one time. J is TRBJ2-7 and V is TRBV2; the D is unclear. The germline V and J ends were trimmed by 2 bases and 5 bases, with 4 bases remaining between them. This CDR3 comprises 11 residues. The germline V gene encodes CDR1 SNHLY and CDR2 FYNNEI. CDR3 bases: TGTGCCAGCAGTGAATTCGACGAGCAGTACTTC. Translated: CASSEFDEQYF.

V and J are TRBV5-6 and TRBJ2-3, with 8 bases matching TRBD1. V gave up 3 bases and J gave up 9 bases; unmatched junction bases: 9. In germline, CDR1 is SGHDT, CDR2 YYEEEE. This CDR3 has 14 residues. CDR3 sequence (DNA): TGTGCCAGCAGCTCCAGGGGGCCCGCGATGACGCAGTATTTT. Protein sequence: CASSSRGPAMTQYF.

The CDR3: CASSSNRPEHNYEQYF. Here the CDR3 DNA reads TGTGCCAGTAGTTCGAACAGGCCCGAGCACAATTACGAGCAGTACTTC. V usage is TRBV19 and J usage is TRBJ2-7, with a tentative D call TRBD1 (5 bases). V was trimmed by 5 bases and J by 4 bases, leaving 21 bases between them. The CDR3 extends over 16 amino acids. Per the germline V gene, CDR1 is LNHDA and CDR2 is SQIVND (reference sequence).

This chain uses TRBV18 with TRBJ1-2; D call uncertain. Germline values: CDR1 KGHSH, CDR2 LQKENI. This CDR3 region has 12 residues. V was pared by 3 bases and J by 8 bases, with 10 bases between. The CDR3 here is CASSPNRGGYTF. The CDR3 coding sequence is TGTGCCAGCTCACCCAACCGAGGAGGCTACACCTTC.

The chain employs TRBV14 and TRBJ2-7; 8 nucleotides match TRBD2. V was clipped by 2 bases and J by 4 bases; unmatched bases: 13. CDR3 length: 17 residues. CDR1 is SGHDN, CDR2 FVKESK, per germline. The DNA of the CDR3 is TGTGCCAGCAGCCAAAGTAAAGGCGTCGGGACTAGGTACGAGCAGTACTTC. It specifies CASSQSKGVGTRYEQYF. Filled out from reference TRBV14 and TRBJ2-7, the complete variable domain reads EAGVTQFPSHSVIEKGQTVTLRCDPISGHDNLYWYRRVMGKEIKFLLHFVKESKQDESGMPNNRFLAERTGGTYSTLKVQPAELEDSGVYFCASSQSKGVGTRYEQYFGPGTRLTVT.

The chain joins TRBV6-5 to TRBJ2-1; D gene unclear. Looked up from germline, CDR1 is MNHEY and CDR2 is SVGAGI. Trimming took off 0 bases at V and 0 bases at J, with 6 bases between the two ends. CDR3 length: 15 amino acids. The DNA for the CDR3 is TGTGCCAGCAGTTACTCGTCGAGCTCCTACAATGAGCAGTTCTTC. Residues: CASSYSSSSYNEQFF.

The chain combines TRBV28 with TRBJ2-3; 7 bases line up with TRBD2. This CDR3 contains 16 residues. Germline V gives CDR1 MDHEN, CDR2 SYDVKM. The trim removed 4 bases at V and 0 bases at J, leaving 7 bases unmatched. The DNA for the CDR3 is TGTGCCAGCAGTTCCCGGGGAGGGACTAGCACAGATACGCAGTATTTT. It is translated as CASSSRGGTSTDTQYF.

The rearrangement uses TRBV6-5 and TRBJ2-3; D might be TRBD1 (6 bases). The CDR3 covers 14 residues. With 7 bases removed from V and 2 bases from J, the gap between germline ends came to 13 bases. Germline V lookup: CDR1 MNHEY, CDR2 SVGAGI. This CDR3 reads CASTPTGPTDTQYF. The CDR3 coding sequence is TGTGCCAGCACCCCGACAGGACCCACAGATACGCAGTATTTT.

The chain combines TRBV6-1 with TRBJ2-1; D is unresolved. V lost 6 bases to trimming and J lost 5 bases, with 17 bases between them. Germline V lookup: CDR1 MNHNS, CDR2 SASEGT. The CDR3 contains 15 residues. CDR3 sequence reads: CASSRLSSSHNEQFF. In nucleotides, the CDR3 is TGTGCCAGCAGCCGACTTTCTAGTAGCCACAATGAGCAGTTCTTC.

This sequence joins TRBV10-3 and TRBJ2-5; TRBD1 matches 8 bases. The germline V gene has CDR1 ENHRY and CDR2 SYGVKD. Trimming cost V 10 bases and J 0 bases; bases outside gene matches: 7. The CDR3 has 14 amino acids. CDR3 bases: TGTGCCACCGGACAGGGACCCAACCAAGAGACCCAGTACTTC. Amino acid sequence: CATGQGPNQETQYF.

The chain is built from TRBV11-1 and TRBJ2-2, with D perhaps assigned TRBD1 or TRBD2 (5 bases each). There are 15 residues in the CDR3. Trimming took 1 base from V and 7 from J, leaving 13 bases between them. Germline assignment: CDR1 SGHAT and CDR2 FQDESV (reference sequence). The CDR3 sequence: CASSLDSGLDGELFF. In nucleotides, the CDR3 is TGTGCCAGCAGCTTAGATTCGGGGCTCGACGGGGAGCTGTTTTTT.

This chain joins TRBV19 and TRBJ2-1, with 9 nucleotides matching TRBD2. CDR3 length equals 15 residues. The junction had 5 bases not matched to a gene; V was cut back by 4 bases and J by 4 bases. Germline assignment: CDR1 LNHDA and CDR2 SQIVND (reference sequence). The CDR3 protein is CASSTAGGVYNEQFF. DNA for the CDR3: TGTGCCAGTAGTACAGCGGGAGGCGTGTACAATGAGCAGTTCTTC.

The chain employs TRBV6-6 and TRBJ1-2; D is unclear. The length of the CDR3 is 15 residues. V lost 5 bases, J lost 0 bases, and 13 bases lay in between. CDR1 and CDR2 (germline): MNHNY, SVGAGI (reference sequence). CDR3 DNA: TGTGCCAGCAGTCCACCTATGGTAACTAACTATGGCTACACCTTC. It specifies CASSPPMVTNYGYTF.

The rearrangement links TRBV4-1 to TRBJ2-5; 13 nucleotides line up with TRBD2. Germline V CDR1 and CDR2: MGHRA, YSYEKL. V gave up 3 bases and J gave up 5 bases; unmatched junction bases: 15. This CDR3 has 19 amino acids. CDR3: CASSQPTSGRRRGGETQYF. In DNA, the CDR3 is TGCGCCAGCAGCCAGCCGACTAGCGGGAGGCGGCGTGGGGGGGAGACCCAGTACTTC.

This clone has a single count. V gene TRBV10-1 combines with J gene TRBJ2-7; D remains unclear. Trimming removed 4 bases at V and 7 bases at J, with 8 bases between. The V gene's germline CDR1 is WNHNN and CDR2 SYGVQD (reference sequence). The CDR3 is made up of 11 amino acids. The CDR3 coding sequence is TGCGCCAGCAGTGGGTTCGGGGAGCAGTACTTC. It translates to CASSGFGEQYF.

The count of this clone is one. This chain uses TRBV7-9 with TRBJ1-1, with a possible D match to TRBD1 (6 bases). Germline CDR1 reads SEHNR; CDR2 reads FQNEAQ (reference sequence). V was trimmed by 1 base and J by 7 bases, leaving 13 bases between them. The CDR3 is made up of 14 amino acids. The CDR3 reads CASSLEQGRFEAFF. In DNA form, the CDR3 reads TGTGCCAGCAGCTTAGAGCAGGGGCGATTTGAAGCTTTCTTT.

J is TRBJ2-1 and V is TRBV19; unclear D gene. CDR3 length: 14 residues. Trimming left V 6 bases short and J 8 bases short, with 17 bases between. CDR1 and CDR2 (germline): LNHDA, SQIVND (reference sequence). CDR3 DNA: TGTGCCAGTAGCCCGAATATCAGGTCCGATGAGCAGTTCTTC. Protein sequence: CASSPNIRSDEQFF.

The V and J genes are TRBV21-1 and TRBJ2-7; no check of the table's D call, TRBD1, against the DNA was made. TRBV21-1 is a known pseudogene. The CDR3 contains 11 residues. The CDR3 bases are TGTGCCAGATCACAGGGACACGAGCAGTACTTC. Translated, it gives CARSQGHEQYF.

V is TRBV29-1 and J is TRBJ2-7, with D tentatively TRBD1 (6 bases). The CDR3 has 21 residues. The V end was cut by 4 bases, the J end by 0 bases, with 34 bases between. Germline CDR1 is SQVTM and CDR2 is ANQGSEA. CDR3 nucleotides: TGCAGCGTTGTTGGGGGCCCGACACCGCTCGAGATGGACGTCCGCTCCTACGAGCAGTACTTC. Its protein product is CSVVGGPTPLEMDVRSYEQYF.

CDR3 loop: CASSLIWRTGGTGELFF. CDR3 in DNA: TGCGCCAGCAGCTTGATCTGGAGGACAGGGGGGACCGGGGAGCTGTTTTTT. This sequence joins TRBV5-1 and TRBJ2-2; 10 bases align to TRBD1. V gave up 1 base and J gave up 5 bases; unmatched junction bases: 8. CDR3 length: 17 residues. Germline lookup yields CDR1 SGHRS and CDR2 YFSETQ.

CDR3 residues: CASSVGAGGPRAKNIQYF. The CDR3 DNA reads TGTGCCAGCAGCGTAGGGGCGGGAGGACCTAGAGCCAAAAACATTCAGTACTTC. The rearrangement links TRBV9 to TRBJ2-4; 8 nucleotides match TRBD2. V gave up 0 bases and J gave up 0 bases; unmatched junction bases: 8. The germline CDR1 and CDR2 sequences are SGDLS and YYNGEE. CDR3 size: 18 residues.

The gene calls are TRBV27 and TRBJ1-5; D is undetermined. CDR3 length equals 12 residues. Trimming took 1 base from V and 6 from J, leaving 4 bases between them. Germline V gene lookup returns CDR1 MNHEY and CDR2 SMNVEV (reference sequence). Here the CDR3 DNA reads TGTGCCAGCAGTTTATTAGGTCAGCCCCAGCATTTT. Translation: CASSLLGQPQHF.